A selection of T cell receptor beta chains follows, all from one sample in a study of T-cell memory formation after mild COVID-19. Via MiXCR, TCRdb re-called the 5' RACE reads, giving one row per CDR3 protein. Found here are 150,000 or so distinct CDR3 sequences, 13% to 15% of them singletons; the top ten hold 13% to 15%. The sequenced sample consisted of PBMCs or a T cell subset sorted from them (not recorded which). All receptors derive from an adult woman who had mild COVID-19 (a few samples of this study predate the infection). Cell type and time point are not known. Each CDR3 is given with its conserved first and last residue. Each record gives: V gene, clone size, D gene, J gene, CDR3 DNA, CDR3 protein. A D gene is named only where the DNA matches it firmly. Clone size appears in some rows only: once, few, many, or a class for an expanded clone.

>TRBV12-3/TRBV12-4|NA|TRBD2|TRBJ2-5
TGTGCCAGCAGCCCTGTGCGGGGGGCCGTTGAGACCCAGTACTTC
CASSPVRGAVETQYF
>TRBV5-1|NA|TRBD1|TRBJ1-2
TGCGCCAGCAGCCCTCCAGGACAGGGGGCGGTTGATGGCTACACCTTC
CASSPPGQGAVDGYTF
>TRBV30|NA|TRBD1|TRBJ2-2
TGTGCCTGGAGTACCACATACAGGGGACGGAACACCGGGGAGCTGTTTTTT
CAWSTTYRGRNTGELFF
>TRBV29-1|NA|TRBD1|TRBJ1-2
TGCAGCGTTACGGACAGGGGGGATGGCTACACCTTC
CSVTDRGDGYTF
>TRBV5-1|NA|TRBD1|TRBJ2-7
TGCGCCAGCAGCCCGACAGGGGGATTCTACGAGCAGTACTTC
CASSPTGGFYEQYF
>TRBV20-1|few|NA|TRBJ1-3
TGCAGTGCTGGTCGTAAAGTGAGGGGACACTCTGGAAACACCATATATTTT
CSAGRKVRGHSGNTIYF
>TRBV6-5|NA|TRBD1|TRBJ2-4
TGTGCCAGCAGCGCCAAAGCGACAGGGTCAAAAAACATTCAGTACTTC
CASSAKATGSKNIQYF
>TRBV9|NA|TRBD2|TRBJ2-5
TGTGCCAGCAGCGTAGTAGCGGGGGGATCAGAAGAGACCCAGTACTTC
CASSVVAGGSEETQYF
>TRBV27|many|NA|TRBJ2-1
TGTGCCAGCAGTTTTTTCTCCTACAATGAGCAGTTCTTC
CASSFFSYNEQFF
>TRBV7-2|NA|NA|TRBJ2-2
TGTGCCAGCAGCCCGACAGGCCCCGGGGAGCTGTTTTTT
CASSPTGPGELFF
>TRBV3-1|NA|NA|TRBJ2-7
TGTGCCAGCAGCCAAGGTTACTACTACGAGCAGTACTTC
CASSQGYYYEQYF
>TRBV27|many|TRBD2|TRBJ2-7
TGTGCCAGCAGTTTGGGGATAGCGGGGCCACGGTACTTC
CASSLGIAGPRYF
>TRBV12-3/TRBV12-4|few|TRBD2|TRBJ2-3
TGTGCCAGCAGTTTCTGGCGGGGGGCGAGCACAGATACGCAGTATTTT
CASSFWRGASTDTQYF
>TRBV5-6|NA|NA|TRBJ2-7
TGTGCCAGCAGCTCCTACCTGGACACAATCTCCTACGAGCAGTACTTC
CASSSYLDTISYEQYF
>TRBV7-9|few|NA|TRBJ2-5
TGTGCCAGCAGCTCGAGACGGGTAGAGACCCAGTACTTC
CASSSRRVETQYF
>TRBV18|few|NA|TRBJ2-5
TGTGCCAGCTCATTGAGAGTTAAAGAGGACCAGTACTTC
CASSLRVKEDQYF
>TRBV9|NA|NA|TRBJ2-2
TGTGCCAGCAGCGCCCAGGGACGGGGCGGGGAGCTGTTTTTT
CASSAQGRGGELFF
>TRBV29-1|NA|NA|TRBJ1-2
TGCAGCGTTGAAGGTCGGACTGCTACTAACTATGGCTACACCTTC
CSVEGRTATNYGYTF
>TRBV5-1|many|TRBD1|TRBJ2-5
TGCGCCAGCAGCTTGGGGGACAGCCAAGAGACCCAGTACTTC
CASSLGDSQETQYF
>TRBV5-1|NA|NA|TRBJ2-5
TGCGCCAGCAGCATTCCTCATCAAGAGACCCAGTACTTC
CASSIPHQETQYF
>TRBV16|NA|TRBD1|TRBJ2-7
TGTGCCAGCAGCCAATCTGTGACAGGGCGAAACGAGCAGTACTTC
CASSQSVTGRNEQYF
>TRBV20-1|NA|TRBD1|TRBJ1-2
TGCAGTGCTAGATATACGGGACAGGGGGCGAAAGGCTACACCTTC
CSARYTGQGAKGYTF
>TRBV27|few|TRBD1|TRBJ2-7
TGTGCCAGCAGTCCGAGGCCGGGACAGGGTCGGTACGAGCAGTACTTC
CASSPRPGQGRYEQYF
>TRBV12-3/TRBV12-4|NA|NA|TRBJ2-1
TGTGCCAGCAGTTTACAACAGCTTTACAATGAGCAGTTCTTC
CASSLQQLYNEQFF
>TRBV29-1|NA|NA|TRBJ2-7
TGCAGCGTTGAAGGGGCAGGGTTAGGCGAGCAGTACTTC
CSVEGAGLGEQYF
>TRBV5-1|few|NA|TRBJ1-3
TGCGCCAGCAGCTTGTCCCGGGAAATGGGAAACACCATATATTTT
CASSLSREMGNTIYF
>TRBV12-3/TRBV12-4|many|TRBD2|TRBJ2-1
TGTGCCAGCAGTATAGCGGGAGCGTACAATGAGCAGTTCTTC
CASSIAGAYNEQFF
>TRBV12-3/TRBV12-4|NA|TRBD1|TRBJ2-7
TGTGCCAGCAGTATAGGGGGACAGGGTCCCCCTGGGGTCTACGAGCAGTACTTC
CASSIGGQGPPGVYEQYF
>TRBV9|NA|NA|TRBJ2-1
TGTGCCAGCAGTGTCACACCGGGACAAACCAATGAGCAGTTCTTC
CASSVTPGQTNEQFF
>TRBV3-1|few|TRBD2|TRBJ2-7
TGTGCCAGCAGCCAGCCAACCGGGACTAATCGCGGCGAGCAGTACTTC
CASSQPTGTNRGEQYF
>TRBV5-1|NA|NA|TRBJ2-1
TGCGCCAGCAGCCTGGGGACGGACAATGAGCAGTTCTTC
CASSLGTDNEQFF
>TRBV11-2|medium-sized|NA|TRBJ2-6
TGTGCCAGCAGCTTGGTCTTTTGGGGAACTGGGGCCAACGTCCTGACTTTC
CASSLVFWGTGANVLTF
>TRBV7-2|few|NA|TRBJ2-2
TGTGCCAGCAGCCCAGTGGGTAACACTAGATACACCGGGGAGCTGTTTTTT
CASSPVGNTRYTGELFF
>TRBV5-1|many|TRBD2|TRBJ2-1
TGCGCCAGCGGCCCGCGCGGGAGTGAGAGTGAGCAGTTCTTC
CASGPRGSESEQFF
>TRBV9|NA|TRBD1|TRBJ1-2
TGTGCCAGCAGCGTAGTGACAGGGGATAACTATGGCTACACCTTC
CASSVVTGDNYGYTF
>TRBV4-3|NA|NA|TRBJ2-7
TGCGCCAGCAGCCAAGATCGGGACTGGTACGAGCAGTACTTC
CASSQDRDWYEQYF
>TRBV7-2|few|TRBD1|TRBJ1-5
TGTGCCAGCAGCTTAGATTGGGGACAGGGCGGTCAGCCCCAGCATTTT
CASSLDWGQGGQPQHF
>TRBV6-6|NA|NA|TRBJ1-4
TGTGCCAGCAGTTACCTTAATGAAAAACTGTTTTTT
CASSYLNEKLFF
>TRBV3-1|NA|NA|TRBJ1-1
TGTGCCAGCAGCCAAGATGGGAACTCCCGACGAGCTTTCTTT
CASSQDGNSRRAFF
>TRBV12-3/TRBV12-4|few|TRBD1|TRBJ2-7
TGTGCCAGCTCTTTCCGGACCGGGACAGCCTCCTACGAGCAGTACTTC
CASSFRTGTASYEQYF
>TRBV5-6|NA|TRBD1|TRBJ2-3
TGTGCCAGCAGCTCCACCAGACAGGGCTTAACGCAGTATTTT
CASSSTRQGLTQYF
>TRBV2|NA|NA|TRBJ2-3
TGTGCCAGCTTAAGCGGTGGGGATACGCAGTATTTT
CASLSGGDTQYF
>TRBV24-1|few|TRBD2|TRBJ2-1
TGTGCCACCAGTGATCCACTAGCGGGAGGGATCAATGAGCAGTTCTTC
CATSDPLAGGINEQFF
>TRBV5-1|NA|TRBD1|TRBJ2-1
TGCGCCAGCAGAACCGGGACAGCAGACTCCTACAATGAGCAGTTCTTC
CASRTGTADSYNEQFF
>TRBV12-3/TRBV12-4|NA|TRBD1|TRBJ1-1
TGTGCCAGCAGTGGGGACAGGATGTCCACTGAAGCTTTCTTT
CASSGDRMSTEAFF
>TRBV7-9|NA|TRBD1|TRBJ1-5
TGTGCCAGCAGCAGCAAGCGTGGGGACAGAGATTATAGCAATCAGCCCCAGCATTTT
CASSSKRGDRDYSNQPQHF
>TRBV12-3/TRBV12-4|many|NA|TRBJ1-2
TGTGCCAGCAGTTTAGGGTTTAGCTATGGCTACACCTTC
CASSLGFSYGYTF
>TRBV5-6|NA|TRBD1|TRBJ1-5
TGTGCCAGCAGCTTCCACTGGGGACAGGCTAATCAGCCCCAGCATTTT
CASSFHWGQANQPQHF
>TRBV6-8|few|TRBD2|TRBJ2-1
TGTGCCAGCAGTTACTCGAAGCACGGGAGGGCCAAGAATGAGCAGTTCTTC
CASSYSKHGRAKNEQFF
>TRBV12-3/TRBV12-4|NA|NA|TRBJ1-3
TGTGCCAGCATTCACAGGGCTTTCGGGGGAAACACCATATATTTT
CASIHRAFGGNTIYF
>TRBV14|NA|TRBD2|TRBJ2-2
TGTGCCAGCAGCACGACTAGCGGAGTTAACACCGGGGAGCTGTTTTTT
CASSTTSGVNTGELFF
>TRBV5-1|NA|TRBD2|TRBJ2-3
TGCGCCAGCAGCCCCTGGATGGGAGGGAGCACAGATACGCAGTATTTT
CASSPWMGGSTDTQYF
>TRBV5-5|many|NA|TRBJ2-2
TGTGCCAGCAGCTTGGCCATTTCCGCGAACACCGGGGAGCTGTTTTTT
CASSLAISANTGELFF
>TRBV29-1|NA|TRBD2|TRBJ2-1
TGCAGCGTTGAAGGGGGGGTTTCTAGCGGGAGGTACAATGAGCAGTTCTTC
CSVEGGVSSGRYNEQFF
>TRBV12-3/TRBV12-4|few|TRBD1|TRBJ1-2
TGTGCCAGCAGTTGGCAGGGGGCAATTCCCTCGGACTATGGCTACACCTTC
CASSWQGAIPSDYGYTF
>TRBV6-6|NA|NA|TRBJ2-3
TGTGCCAGCAAGGGCGGGGCTAGCACAGATACGCAGTATTTT
CASKGGASTDTQYF
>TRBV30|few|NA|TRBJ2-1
TGTGCCTGGCACTCGACCGAACGCCCTCCACAGTTCTTC
CAWHSTERPPQFF